One TCR beta chain is described in this entry. This clonotype was picked up many times. Its antigen is still unknown. Base qualities are missing; no much larger clone stands one base away. Amplification of TCR beta CDR3 regions was carried out from RNA transcripts. A first-round RT-PCR of the TCR CDR3 used the HTBI primer set with the Qiagen OneStep RT-PCR kit. Libraries were constructed in a second round of multiplex PCR, after which size selection and purification were performed. Sequencing of the libraries was done on an Illumina HiSeq2000 using paired-end 100 bp reads. In the original analysis: SOAPnuke was used to process the raw data, with reads discarded if the reads contained adapters or uncalled bases, had a mean Phred below 15, or lacked an exact constant-primer or identifier match. High-quality paired reads were merged using COPE v1.2.5, and each unique nucleotide sequence was defined as a clonotype. MiTCR v1.1 was used to align the clonotypes against IMGT TRBV, TRBD and TRBJ reference segments. Analysis was restricted to V-J combinations with a frequency above 0.0001, which covered roughly 99% of repertoires. A TCS score was defined as the ratio between F50 (clonal expansion) and ExV (chaos), using BLOSUM62-based TCRdist between CDR3 peptides within each V-J. Welch's t-statistics and random forest reduced fewer than 600 V-J features to 10 to 15, which were used in a naive Bayes classifier (R e1071). The similarity between thyroid and blood repertoires was quantified using the Morisita-Horn index. The public sequencing data were trimmed at Q25 with fastp and processed into clonotypes with MiXCR by TCRdb, which kept only in-frame beta chains. Identical CDR3 protein sequences are pooled into one entry, listed with their most common genes and DNA. TCRdb's processing, not the authors', yielded these V and J calls. This sample has 30,000 to 35,000 distinct CDR3 sequences in its table, and 45% to 55% of those were observed once. The biggest ten clones account for under 30% of the sample.

Ophthalmopathy patients had moderately to severely active disease, with a Clinical Activity Score of 3 or more, a NOSPECS grade of 4 or more, and a disease duration of less than 3 months. The study excluded patients with uncontrolled infections, other autoimmune diseases, pregnancy or lactation. Diagnoses relied on clinical symptoms, serum thyroxine and TRAb, thyroid ultrasound and orbital computed tomography. Ficoll-Paque density gradient centrifugation was used to isolate PBMCs from under 11 ml of fresh peripheral blood. Total RNA was extracted with Trizol reagent, and quality was checked on an Agilent 2100 Bioanalyzer. This specimen comes from a study of T cells in Graves' hyperthyroidism and ophthalmopathy (dated by TCRdb to the late 2010s). Regarding the complete study: Peripheral blood was sampled at the time of initial diagnosis, prior to any treatment. To identify TCR V-J signatures that set the groups apart, the researchers used a discovery cohort of 95 to 100 patients, made up of 40 to 45 with Graves' ophthalmopathy and about 60 with stable Graves' hyperthyroidism. Prospective prediction of ophthalmopathy was tested in an independent validation cohort consisting of 18 hyperthyroidism patients and over 15 patients who later progressed to ophthalmopathy. The 100 discovery patients were randomly divided into training and test sets at a 7:3 ratio. In addition, the study compared T-cell repertoires in thyroid tissue and in blood from over 5 Graves' hyperthyroidism patients. Following sampling, methimazole starting at 30 mg daily was given to hyperthyroidism patients, and high-dose intravenous methylprednisolone was given to ophthalmopathy patients. The paper reports TCR Vbeta CDR3 sequencing of approximately 130 peripheral blood samples: approximately 43 ophthalmopathy, approximately 74 hyperthyroidism and approximately 17 progressor patients. The research as a whole found: In validation, the model predicted progression to ophthalmopathy a median of approximately 6.6 months before onset, with approximately 70% sensitivity and roughly 77% specificity. A model built on a 13 V-J signature distinguished ophthalmopathy from stable hyperthyroidism, reaching around 87% sensitivity and about 81% specificity in cross-validation and 80%/75% in testing. No statistical method was used to fix the sample size in advance, and group allocation was not hidden from the investigators. Most expanded thyroid clonotypes (frequency above 0.001) were also detected in blood, a finding suggesting that blood repertoires may reflect thyroid immune responses.

The cysteine opens and the phenylalanine closes a CDR3 of 13 amino acids. Just CDR3 DNA is preserved here, 39 bases in frame from base 1. Cut back by 6 bases and 1 base, the V and J ends lie 9 bases apart. The clonotype was recovered from a woman in her 40s with Graves' ophthalmopathy. The rearrangement joined TRBV12-3 or TRBV12-4 to TRBJ1-1; the D gene is not confidently resolved. Source material: blood. The CDR3 here reads CASRFRPNTEAFF. DNA sequence: TGTGCCAGCAGATTTAGGCCGAACACTGAAGCTTTCTTT.